One sample yielded the 7 T cell receptor beta chains listed below, sequenced in a study of early T cells in non-severe SARS-CoV-2 infection. Via MiXCR, TCRdb re-called the 5' RACE reads, giving one row per CDR3 protein. The sample shows more than 20,000 distinct CDR3 sequences, 4.5% to 7% of them seen only once. The specimen sequenced was whole blood. The receptors originated from an adult who was a healthcare worker with PCR-confirmed SARS-CoV-2 infection or an uninfected control (not recorded which).

This clonotype was observed many times. This rearrangement joins TRBV7-2 to TRBJ2-1, with D uncertain. In germline, CDR1 is SGHTA, CDR2 FQGNSA. The CDR3 runs 13 residues. The ends were cut back, 1 base at V and 14 bases at J, with 15 bases in the middle. DNA for the CDR3: TGTGCCAGCAGCTTAGTGATCCTAGTAGGAAAGTTCTTC. It specifies CASSLVILVGKFF.

This clonotype was counted many times. The gene calls are TRBV6-6 and TRBJ2-3; the D is unclear. In germline, CDR1 is MNHNY, CDR2 SVGAGI (reference sequence). The V and J ends lost 6 bases and 0 bases respectively, with 19 bases between them. The CDR3 spans 17 residues. As DNA, the CDR3 is TGTGCCAGCAGACATAAAGTGAACCGAAACAGCACAGATACGCAGTATTTT. Residues: CASRHKVNRNSTDTQYF.

This clonotype was counted only a few times. The gene calls are TRBV21-1 and TRBJ1-4; the table's D gene call, TRBD1, was not cross checked with the DNA. TRBV21-1 is deemed a pseudogene. The CDR3 length is 16 residues. CDR3 amino acids: CASSLPDPGVGGKLFF. The CDR3 nucleotides read TGTGCCAGCAGCCTCCCGGACCCCGGGGTAGGAGGAAAACTGTTTTTT.

This clonotype showed up many times. The chain combines TRBV11-2 with TRBJ2-4; perhaps TRBD1 as D (6 bases). Germline V gene lookup returns CDR1 SGHAT and CDR2 FQNNGV. Trimming stripped 0 bases from V and 2 bases from J, with 20 bases between. This CDR3 is built from 19 residues. The CDR3 nucleotides are TGTGCCAGCAGCTTAGATAAACCTTGGACAGTTCGCACCAAAAACATTCAGTACTTC. It translates to CASSLDKPWTVRTKNIQYF.

By share, this clonotype ranks as medium-sized. The chain links TRBV7-9 to TRBJ1-2, with 7 bases identical to TRBD1. Germline loops: CDR1 SEHNR, CDR2 FQNEAQ (reference sequence). V trimming: 1 base; J trimming: 4 bases; junction bases outside the gene matches: 6. The CDR3 is 15 amino acids. Written as DNA, the CDR3 is TGTGCCAGCAGCTTAGGTTGGGGACAGATCTATGGCTACACCTTC. This sequence encodes CASSLGWGQIYGYTF.

This clonotype was counted many times. The V call is TRBV7-9, the J call TRBJ2-2, with a tentative D call TRBD1 (5 bases). V lost 1 base to trimming and J lost 1 base, with 7 bases between them. The CDR3 totals 15 residues. Germline V gene sequence: CDR1 SEHNR, CDR2 FQNEAQ (reference sequence). The CDR3 spells CASSLEGQNTGELFF. CDR3 DNA: TGTGCCAGCAGCTTAGAGGGGCAGAACACCGGGGAGCTGTTTTTT.

This clonotype was detected many times. This chain uses TRBV7-2 with TRBJ1-1; no reliable D call. The CDR3 has 17 amino acids. V lost 1 base and J 7 bases, leaving 22 bases between the germline ends. Looked up from germline, CDR1 is SGHTA and CDR2 is FQGNSA. The CDR3 sequence is CASSLGIWAVILGEAFF. The CDR3 DNA sequence: TGTGCCAGCAGCTTAGGTATCTGGGCCGTTATTTTGGGTGAAGCTTTCTTT.